A selection of T cell receptor beta chains follows, all from one sample in a study of tumor-infiltrating lymphocytes in primary liver carcinoma. TCRdb re-analysed the multiplex PCR reads in MiXCR, keeping a single row per CDR3 protein. Of roughly 120,000 distinct CDR3 sequences in the sample, around 62% were seen once. What was sequenced was liver tumor tissue from sampling region 1. These receptors originate from a woman aged 55 to 70 with primary liver carcinoma and hepatitis B virus infection. Both conserved end residues are part of each CDR3. Fields, in order: V gene, D gene, CDR3 protein. D genes are given only for firm matches.

>TRBV5-4|.
CASSLGGTTNETLFF
>TRBV28|TRBD2
CASSPRGRDSSEQYF
>TRBV10-1|.
CASRQGSGELFF
>TRBV14|.
CASSSHWVLETQYF
>TRBV4-1|TRBD2
CASSQDGRASTDTQYF
>TRBV5-1|.
CASSRPGGEKLFF
>TRBV11-2|.
CASSLDPGSGSPLHF
>TRBV11-3|TRBD2
CAGGSTCGGVQQFF
>TRBV6-2/TRBV6-3|.
CASRKGTVNYGYTF
>TRBV11-1|.
CASSFGTDDEQFF
>TRBV5-1|.
CASSLVTSGLTSPYNYEQYF
>TRBV29-1|TRBD1
CGVRGQGTISTDTQYF
>TRBV6-1|.
CASSGPADGSYGYTF
>TRBV11-1|TRBD2
CASSHGRAGVTTREAQYF
>TRBV29-1|.
CSVHGSVDTQYF
>TRBV11-1|.
CASSLRQPAGESHF
>TRBV29-1|TRBD1
CSVEDKAGTRGEKLFF
>TRBV11-2|.
CASSLISGSSYELYF
>TRBV11-2|TRBD2
CASSLGGTNYNEQFF
>TRBV4-2|.
CASSQDISGSYNEQFF
>TRBV7-8|TRBD1
CASSFMIRGLHQPQHF
>TRBV6-6|.
CASSRGRVCQPQHF
>TRBV28|TRBD1
CASSSRTGGPQETQYF
>TRBV11-3|.
CARSSDSVRLTYF
>TRBV29-1|.
CSVLLVGELFF
>TRBV14|.
CASSQVGYEKLFF
>TRBV6-5|.
CASSYERPHEGAYEQYF
>TRBV11-2|TRBD2
CTSSSGLASPDTQYF
>TRBV29-1|.
CGVEPAGSGNEQFF